Presented here are 32 T cell receptor beta chains from one specimen sequenced in a study of CD8+ T cells in alopecia areata (dated by TCRdb to 2017 to 2018). The library was prepared using the immunoSEQ multiplex PCR assay. RNA was extracted from all samples and reverse transcribed into cDNA, which served as template for TCR sequencing. In its TCRdb copy, this immuneACCESS table keeps in-frame sequences only and misses some clones. Where compared with another copy, unresolved V genes explain less than half of these, and the others have no known cause. The sample table shows over 80,000 clones, and roughly two fifths are seen once. Together, the top ten hold roughly a sixth of the sample. The time point label here, explained by the study, means: less than 30 weeks on oral tofacitinib. The sample's treatment or condition label, decoded: oral pan-JAK inhibitor, 5-10 mg twice daily. Sequencing used CD8+ T cells sorted from blood, obtained at week 24, from a patient treated with tofacitinib. The receptor source for this set is a human donor with alopecia areata.

The chain is built from TRBV11-2 and TRBJ2-2; no definite D call. The V end lost 5 bases, the J end lost 6 bases, and 19 bases lay between the germline ends. The CDR3 extends over 16 amino acids. CDR1 SGHAT and CDR2 FQNNGV come from the germline V gene. CDR3 region: CASSPGARTLSGELFF. CDR3 DNA: TGTGCCAGCAGCCCAGGCGCTCGAACCCTGTCCGGGGAGCTGTTTTTT.

This clone was counted only a few times. V gene TRBV30 combines with J gene TRBJ2-3; D gene ambiguous. The CDR3 runs to 11 residues. Per the germline V gene, CDR1 is GTSNPN and CDR2 is SVGIG (reference sequence). The V gene lost 2 bases and the J gene lost 9 bases, with 9 bases spanning the gap. CDR3 in amino acids: CAWSPPSTQYF. The CDR3 DNA reads as TGTGCCTGGAGTCCCCCCTCCACGCAGTATTTT.

The V gene is TRBV9, the J gene TRBJ2-7; TRBD1 aligns across 10 bases. The germline CDR1 and CDR2 sequences are SGDLS and YYNGEE. This CDR3 contains 14 residues. The J segment lost 6 bases and the V segment lost 4 bases, leaving 7 bases of the junction unmatched. For the CDR3, the DNA is TGTGCCAGCAGCCCCAAGGGGACAGGGGTCGAGCAGTACTTC. Translation: CASSPKGTGVEQYF.

The CDR3 spells CASSYSGGGIGNEQFF. For the CDR3, the DNA is TGTGCCAGCAGTTACTCGGGGGGGGGCATAGGCAATGAGCAGTTCTTC. This chain links TRBV6-5 with TRBJ2-1, with D tentatively TRBD2 (7 bases). Germline CDR1 MNHEY, CDR2 SVGAGI. Trimming removed 0 bases from V and 6 bases from J, with 15 bases in between. The CDR3 contains 16 residues.

This clone has just a few counts. The chain's CDR3 is CSVEEANTEAFF. The DNA of the CDR3 is TGCAGCGTTGAGGAGGCGAACACTGAAGCTTTCTTT. The V gene is TRBV29-1, the J gene TRBJ1-1, with D uncertain. This CDR3 spans 12 amino acids. CDR1 is SQVTM and CDR2 is ANQGSEA in the germline V gene. The V end lost 3 bases, the J end lost 1 base, and 6 bases lay between the germline ends.

The V gene is TRBV19, the J gene TRBJ2-1; D not resolved. The germline CDR1 and CDR2 sequences are LNHDA and SQIVND (reference sequence). Trimming took 6 bases from V and 6 from J, leaving 6 bases between them. There are 11 residues in the CDR3. The CDR3 DNA sequence: TGTGCCAGTAGGCAGGTCAATGAGCAGTTCTTC. Translating gives CASRQVNEQFF.

This clone was observed at least ten times. Germline is not matched at one junction end, which may reflect a read error. The chain joins TRBV7-2 to TRBJ2-7; 9 bases are shared with TRBD2. The CDR3 is made up of 13 amino acids. Germline lookup yields CDR1 SGHTA and CDR2 FQGNSA. CDR3 nucleotides: TGTGCCAGCAGCCTAGCGGGGTCCTACGAGCAGTACTTC. It yields the protein CASSLAGSYEQYF.

This chain links TRBV7-9 with TRBJ1-2; TRBD1 aligns across 7 bases. With V trimmed by 3 bases and J by 7 bases, 2 bases remained unmatched. The CDR3 has 12 amino acids. The V gene's germline CDR1 is SEHNR and CDR2 FQNEAQ (reference sequence). In DNA, the CDR3 is TGTGCCAGCAGCTTGGGACAGACTGGCTACACCTTC. Translation gives CASSLGQTGYTF. Complete variable domain (other parts from reference TRBV7-9 and TRBJ1-2): DTGVSQNPRHKITKRGQNVTFRCDPISEHNRLYWYRQTLGQGPEFLTYFQNEAQLEKSRLLSDRFSAERPKGSFSTLEIQRTEQGDSAMYLCASSLGQTGYTFGSGTRLTVV.

The J gene is TRBJ2-3, the V gene TRBV5-1; no definite D call. CDR1 and CDR2 (germline): SGHRS, YFSETQ. The ends were cut back, 0 bases at V and 9 bases at J, with 11 bases in the middle. The CDR3 is 13 residues long. The CDR3 DNA reads as TGCGCCAGCAGCTTGGGATACAGTAAAACGCAGTATTTT. It codes for CASSLGYSKTQYF.

The V call is TRBV27, the J call TRBJ2-1, with 10 bases aligning to TRBD1. The CDR3 runs to 16 residues. The V segment lost 5 bases and the J segment 1 base; nucleotides outside the gene matches: 5. Germline values: CDR1 MNHEY, CDR2 SMNVEV (reference sequence). CDR3: CASSTGDRGSYNEQFF. The CDR3, as DNA: TGTGCCAGCAGTACCGGGGACAGGGGTTCCTACAATGAGCAGTTCTTC.

V gene TRBV7-2 combines with J gene TRBJ1-5; D remains ambiguous. This CDR3 is 15 amino acids long. Trimming cost V 5 bases and J 0 bases, with 11 bases left between them. Germline values: CDR1 SGHTA, CDR2 FQGNSA. The CDR3 loop is CASSPSRYSNQPQHF. The CDR3 region has the DNA TGTGCCAGCAGCCCTAGCCGGTATAGCAATCAGCCCCAGCATTTT.

This rearrangement joins TRBV7-9 to TRBJ2-3; TRBD2 might be the D (6 bases). This CDR3 is built from 16 residues. Germline CDR1 is SEHNR and CDR2 is FQNEAQ (reference sequence). Trimming stripped 2 bases from V and 3 bases from J, with 15 bases between. The CDR3 nucleotides read TGTGCCAGCAGCTTAACGGGCCTAGCGTATACAGATACGCAGTATTTT. It is translated as CASSLTGLAYTDTQYF.

CDR3: CSVDLSNEQFF. The CDR3 region has the DNA TGCAGCGTTGATCTTTCCAATGAGCAGTTCTTC. The chain links TRBV29-1 to TRBJ2-1; the D is unclear. CDR3 length: 11 residues. Trimming stripped 3 bases from V and 6 bases from J, with 6 bases between. Looked up from germline, CDR1 is SQVTM and CDR2 is ANQGSEA.

The CDR3 DNA is TGCAGCGTTGATAGCCCCCGGTATTTT. Amino acids: CSVDSPRYF. The chain has TRBV29-1 and TRBJ2-3; D not resolved. Germline V lookup: CDR1 SQVTM, CDR2 ANQGSEA. The V end lost 3 bases, the J end lost 14 bases, and 9 bases lay between the germline ends. The CDR3 consists of 9 residues.

The chain employs TRBV6-4 and TRBJ2-3, with D maybe TRBD1 (6 bases). With 6 bases removed from V and 0 bases from J, the gap between germline ends came to 16 bases. Germline lookup yields CDR1 MRHNA and CDR2 SNTAGT. The CDR3 has 16 residues. CDR3 sequence: CASRAYGQSSTDTQYF. The CDR3 nucleotides read TGTGCCAGCAGGGCCTATGGACAGTCAAGCACAGATACGCAGTATTTT.

J is TRBJ2-5 and V is TRBV9; TRBD2 is a possible D gene (7 bases). V was pared by 4 bases and J by 5 bases, with 18 bases between. CDR3 length: 15 amino acids. The germline V gene encodes CDR1 SGDLS and CDR2 YYNGEE. The CDR3 coding sequence is TGTGCCAGCAGCCCCGAATGGGGGGGCGCCGAGACCCAGTACTTC. Its protein is CASSPEWGGAETQYF.

This clone occurred a few times. V usage is TRBV13 and J usage is TRBJ2-2; D is undetermined. Germline V gene lookup returns CDR1 PRHDT and CDR2 FYEKMQ (reference sequence). The CDR3 contains 12 residues. V dropped 4 bases and J dropped 6 bases, with 6 bases sitting between them. CDR3 sequence (DNA): TGTGCCAGCAGCTCCCTAGCCGGGGAGCTGTTTTTT. Protein sequence: CASSSLAGELFF.

This chain joins TRBV5-8 and TRBJ1-2, with TRBD1 matching over 8 bases. V shed 3 bases and J 5 bases; nucleotides not matched to a gene: 9. Germline V gene sequence: CDR1 SGHTS, CDR2 YDEGEE. This CDR3 spans 15 amino acids. The CDR3 nucleotides read TGTGCCAGCAGCTCGCAGAACAGGGGGTATTATGGCTACACCTTC. Its protein is CASSSQNRGYYGYTF. Full variable domain (outside the CDR3, taken from reference TRBV5-8 and TRBJ1-2): EAGVTQSPTHLIKTRGQQATLRCSPISGHTSVYWYQQALGLGLQFLLWYDEGEERNRGNFPPRFSGRQFPNYSSELNVNALELEDSALYLCASSSQNRGYYGYTFGSGTRLTVV.

J is TRBJ2-1 and V is TRBV7-9; D is possibly TRBD1 (5 bases). Germline lookup yields CDR1 SEHNR and CDR2 FQNEAQ (reference sequence). The germline V and J ends were trimmed by 3 bases and 4 bases, with 10 bases remaining between them. CDR3 length equals 14 residues. The CDR3 nucleotides are TGTGCCAGCAGCTTCGGTGGGGCTTACAATGAGCAGTTCTTC. It codes for CASSFGGAYNEQFF.

The V gene is TRBV11-2, the J gene TRBJ2-3, with 8 bases lining up with TRBD2. CDR3 length: 15 residues. Germline V gives CDR1 SGHAT, CDR2 FQNNGV. J was trimmed by 5 bases and V by 11 bases; bases with no gene match: 15. The CDR3 DNA reads as TGTGCCGTGGGCCGTGTAGCGGGATCGATAGATACGCAGTATTTT. This codes for CAVGRVAGSIDTQYF. The full variable domain, in which reference TRBV11-2 and TRBJ2-3 provide the parts outside the CDR3, is EAGVAQSPRYKIIEKRQSVAFWCNPISGHATLYWYQQILGQGPKLLIQFQNNGVVDDSQLPKDRFSAERLKGVDSTLKIQPAKLEDSAVYLCAVGRVAGSIDTQYFGPGTRLTVL.

The rearrangement joins TRBV7-8 to TRBJ1-5, with unresolved D. From germline, CDR1 is SGHVS and CDR2 FQNEAQ. Trimming took 0 bases from V and 5 from J, leaving 8 bases between them. This CDR3 region has 14 residues. The CDR3, as DNA: TGTGCCAGCAGCTTAGCGGGCGGAGATCAGCCCCAGCATTTT. Amino acid sequence: CASSLAGGDQPQHF.

The rearrangement uses TRBV18 and TRBJ2-1; D is unclear. Germline CDR1 and CDR2: KGHSH and LQKENI. The V end lost 3 bases, the J end lost 4 bases, and 13 bases lay between the germline ends. The CDR3 loop spans 15 amino acids. This CDR3 is CASSPSGPVYNEQFF. The CDR3 region has the DNA TGTGCCAGCTCACCGAGTGGCCCAGTTTACAATGAGCAGTTCTTC.

This clone was counted between two and nine times. The chain is built from TRBV5-1 and TRBJ2-1; tentatively, D is TRBD1 or TRBD2 (9 bases each). V was pared by 5 bases and J by 7 bases, with 22 bases between. Germline-derived CDR1 and CDR2 are SGHRS and YFSETQ. CDR3 length: 16 amino acids. CDR3 amino acids: CASRPPLAGTGNEQFF. CDR3 DNA: TGCGCCAGCAGACCTCCCCTAGCGGGGACAGGGAATGAGCAGTTCTTC.

The chain recombines TRBV9 with TRBJ2-1; 9 bases fit TRBD2. This CDR3 region has 14 residues. Germline values: CDR1 SGDLS, CDR2 YYNGEE. J gave up 8 bases and V 2 bases, and 5 bases lay outside the gene matches. CDR3 region: CASSVSGSFDEQFF. In nucleotides, the CDR3 is TGTGCCAGCAGCGTTAGCGGGAGTTTCGATGAGCAGTTCTTC.

V and J are TRBV2 and TRBJ1-2; D unresolved. Germline lookup yields CDR1 SNHLY and CDR2 FYNNEI. Between the trimmed V and J ends, which lost 6 bases and 7 bases, there was a span of 6 bases. The CDR3 has 10 residues. This CDR3 is CASRDIGYTF. The CDR3 DNA follows: TGTGCCAGCAGAGACATTGGCTACACCTTC.

The chain joins TRBV7-9 to TRBJ2-6, with unresolved D. Germline-derived CDR1 and CDR2 are SEHNR and FQNEAQ (reference sequence). The CDR3 is 13 amino acids. V shed 11 bases and J shed 0 bases, with 8 bases lying between them. The CDR3 loop is CASTPSGANVLTF. The CDR3, as DNA: TGTGCCTCAACACCCTCTGGGGCCAACGTCCTGACTTTC.

The rearrangement uses TRBV30 and TRBJ2-7; 10 positions match TRBD2. J was trimmed by 3 bases and V by 0 bases; bases with no gene match: 2. The CDR3 length is 14 residues. Germline CDR1 reads GTSNPN; CDR2 reads SVGIG (reference sequence). CDR3 DNA sequence: TGTGCCTGGAGTGTTGGGACTAGCGTCTACGAGCAGTACTTC. It is translated as CAWSVGTSVYEQYF.

This clone appeared a few times. This chain connects TRBV7-9 to TRBJ2-7; no clear D. Deletions cut 5 bases from V and 7 bases from J, with 9 bases between. This CDR3 has 11 residues. Germline CDR1 and CDR2: SEHNR and FQNEAQ (reference sequence). CDR3 amino acids: CASSPDREQYF. The CDR3 DNA reads TGTGCCAGCAGCCCCGATCGTGAGCAGTACTTC.

The CDR3 nucleotides read TGTGCCAGCAGCCTACTACCGGGCACTGAAGCTTTCTTT. It translates to CASSLLPGTEAFF. V gene TRBV14 combines with J gene TRBJ1-1; D unclear. The V end lost 4 bases, the J end lost 4 bases, and 10 bases lay between the germline ends. Germline V lookup: CDR1 SGHDN, CDR2 FVKESK. The length of the CDR3 is 13 residues. The variable domain in full, completed from reference TRBV14 and TRBJ1-1, reads EAGVTQFPSHSVIEKGQTVTLRCDPISGHDNLYWYRRVMGKEIKFLLHFVKESKQDESGMPNNRFLAERTGGTYSTLKVQPAELEDSGVYFCASSLLPGTEAFFGQGTRLTVV.

This clone was detected a few times. V and J are TRBV7-9 and TRBJ2-7, with D possibly being TRBD1 (6 bases). With 7 bases removed from V and 5 bases from J, the gap between germline ends came to 15 bases. The CDR3 runs to 13 residues. Germline CDR1 SEHNR, CDR2 FQNEAQ (reference sequence). In DNA, the CDR3 is TGTGCCAGCACCTGGAACAGGGCAGACGAGCAGTACTTC. This codes for CASTWNRADEQYF.

The rearrangement links TRBV9 to TRBJ2-7; either TRBD1 or TRBD2 may supply D (5 bases each). The CDR3 extends over 15 amino acids. Germline assignment: CDR1 SGDLS and CDR2 YYNGEE. Trimming stripped 0 bases from V and 0 bases from J, with 10 bases between. The CDR3 DNA follows: TGTGCCAGCAGCGTAGAGCCAGGGAGCTCCTACGAGCAGTACTTC. Amino acids: CASSVEPGSSYEQYF.

This rearrangement joins TRBV27 to TRBJ2-7; D gene unclear. V gave up 4 bases and J gave up 3 bases, with 13 bases separating them. CDR1 is MNHEY, CDR2 SMNVEV, per germline (reference sequence). CDR3 length: 14 residues. The CDR3: CASSSPLGNYEQYF. As DNA, the CDR3 is TGTGCCAGCAGTTCGCCCCTGGGAAACTACGAGCAGTACTTC.